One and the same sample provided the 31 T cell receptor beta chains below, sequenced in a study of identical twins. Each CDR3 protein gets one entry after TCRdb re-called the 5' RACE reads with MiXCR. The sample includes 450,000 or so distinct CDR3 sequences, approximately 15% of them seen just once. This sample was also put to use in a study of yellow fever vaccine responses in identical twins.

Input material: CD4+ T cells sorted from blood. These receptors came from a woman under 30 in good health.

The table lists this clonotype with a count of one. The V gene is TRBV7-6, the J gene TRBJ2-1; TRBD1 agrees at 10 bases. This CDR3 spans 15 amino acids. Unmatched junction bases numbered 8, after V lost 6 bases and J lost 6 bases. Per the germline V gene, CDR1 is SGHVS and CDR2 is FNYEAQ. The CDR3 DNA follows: TGTGCCAGCAGACCGGACAGGGGGAGATTCAATGAGCAGTTCTTC. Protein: CASRPDRGRFNEQFF.

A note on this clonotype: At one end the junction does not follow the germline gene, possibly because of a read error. DNA of the CDR3: TGCGCCGGCAGCCACGCTTATAGGCAGTCTGGGGCCAACGTCCTGACTTTC. Encoded protein: CAGSHAYRQSGANVLTF. This chain joins TRBV5-1 and TRBJ2-6; D unclear. The CDR3 is made up of 17 amino acids. Per germline, CDR1 SGHRS and CDR2 YFSETQ.

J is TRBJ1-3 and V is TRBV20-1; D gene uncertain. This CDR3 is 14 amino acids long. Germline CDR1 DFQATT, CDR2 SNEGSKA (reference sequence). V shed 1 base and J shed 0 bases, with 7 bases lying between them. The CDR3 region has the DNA TGCAGTGCTAGAGTGGTCAGCTCTGGAAACACCATATATTTT. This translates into CSARVVSSGNTIYF.

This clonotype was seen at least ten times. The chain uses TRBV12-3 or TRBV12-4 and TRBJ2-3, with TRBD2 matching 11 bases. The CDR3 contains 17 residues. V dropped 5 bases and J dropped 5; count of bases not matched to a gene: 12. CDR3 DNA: TGTGCCAGCAGTACGGGCCGACTAGCGGGACTTAGAGATACGCAGTATTTT. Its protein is CASSTGRLAGLRDTQYF.

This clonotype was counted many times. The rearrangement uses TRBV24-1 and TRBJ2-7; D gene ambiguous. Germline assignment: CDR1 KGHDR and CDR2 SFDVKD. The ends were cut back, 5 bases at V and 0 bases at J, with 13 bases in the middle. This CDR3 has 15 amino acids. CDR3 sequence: CATSVLDTGSYEQYF. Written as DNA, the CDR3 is TGTGCCACCAGTGTCCTAGACACGGGCTCCTACGAGCAGTACTTC.

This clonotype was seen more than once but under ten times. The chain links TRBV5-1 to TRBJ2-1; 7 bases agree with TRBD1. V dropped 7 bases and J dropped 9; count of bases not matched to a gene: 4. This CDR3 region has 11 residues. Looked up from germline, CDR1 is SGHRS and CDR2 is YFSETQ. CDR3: CASQNRGEQFF. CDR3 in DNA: TGCGCCAGCCAGAACAGGGGTGAGCAGTTCTTC. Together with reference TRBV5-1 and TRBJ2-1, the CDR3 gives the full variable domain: KAGVTQTPRYLIKTRGQQVTLSCSPISGHRSVSWYQQTPGQGLQFLFEYFSETQRNKGNFPGRFSGRQFSNSRSEMNVSTLELGDSALYLCASQNRGEQFFGPGTRLTVL.

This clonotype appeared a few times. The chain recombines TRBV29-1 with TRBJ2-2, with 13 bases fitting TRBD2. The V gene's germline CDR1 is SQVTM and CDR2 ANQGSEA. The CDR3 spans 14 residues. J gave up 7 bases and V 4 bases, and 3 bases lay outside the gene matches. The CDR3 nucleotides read TGCAGCGTTGGGACTAGCGGGGGTGGCGGGGAGCTGTTTTTT. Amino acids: CSVGTSGGGGELFF.

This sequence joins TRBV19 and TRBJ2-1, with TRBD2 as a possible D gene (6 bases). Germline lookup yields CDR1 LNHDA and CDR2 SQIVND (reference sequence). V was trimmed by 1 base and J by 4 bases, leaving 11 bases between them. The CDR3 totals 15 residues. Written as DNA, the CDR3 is TGTGCCAGTAGTATAGTCGGGACTGGATACAATGAGCAGTTCTTC. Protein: CASSIVGTGYNEQFF. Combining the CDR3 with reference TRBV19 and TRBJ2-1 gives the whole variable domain DGGITQSPKYLFRKEGQNVTLSCEQNLNHDAMYWYRQDPGQGLRLIYYSQIVNDFQKGDIAEGYSVSREKKESFPLTVTSAQKNPTAFYLCASSIVGTGYNEQFFGPGTRLTVL.

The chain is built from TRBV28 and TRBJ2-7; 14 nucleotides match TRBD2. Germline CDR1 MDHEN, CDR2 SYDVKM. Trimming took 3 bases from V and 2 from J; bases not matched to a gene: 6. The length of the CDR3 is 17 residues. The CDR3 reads CASSFLWTSGGPYEQYF. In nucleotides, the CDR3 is TGTGCCAGCAGTTTCCTCTGGACTAGCGGGGGGCCCTACGAGCAGTACTTC.

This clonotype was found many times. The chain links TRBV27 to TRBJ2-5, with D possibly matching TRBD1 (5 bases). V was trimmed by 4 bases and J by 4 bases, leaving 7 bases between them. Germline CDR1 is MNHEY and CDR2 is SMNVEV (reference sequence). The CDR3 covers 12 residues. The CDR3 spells CASSSGRETQYF. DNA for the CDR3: TGTGCCAGCAGTTCAGGGCGAGAGACCCAGTACTTC.

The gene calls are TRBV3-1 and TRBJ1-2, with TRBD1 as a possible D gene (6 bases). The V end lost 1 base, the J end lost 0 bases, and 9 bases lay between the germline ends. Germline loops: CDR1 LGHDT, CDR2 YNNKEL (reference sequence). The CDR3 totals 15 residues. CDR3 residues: CASSQGGTSNYGYTF. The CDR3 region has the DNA TGTGCCAGCAGCCAAGGGGGGACATCTAACTATGGCTACACCTTC.

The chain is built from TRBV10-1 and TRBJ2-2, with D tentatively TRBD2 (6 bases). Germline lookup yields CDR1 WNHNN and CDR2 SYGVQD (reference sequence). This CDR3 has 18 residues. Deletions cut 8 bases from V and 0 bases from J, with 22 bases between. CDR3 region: CASHTSSIIHANTGELFF. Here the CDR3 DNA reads TGCGCCAGCCATACTAGCAGCATCATCCACGCGAACACCGGGGAGCTGTTTTTT.

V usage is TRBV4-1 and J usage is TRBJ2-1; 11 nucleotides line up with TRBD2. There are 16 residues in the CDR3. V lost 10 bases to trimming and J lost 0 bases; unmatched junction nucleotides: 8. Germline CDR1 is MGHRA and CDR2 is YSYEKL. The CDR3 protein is CATASGGSNSYNEQFF. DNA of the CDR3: TGCGCCACCGCTAGCGGGGGGTCCAACTCCTACAATGAGCAGTTCTTC.

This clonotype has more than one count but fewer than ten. This CDR3 reads CASSQDNVLEGSYEQYF. The DNA for the CDR3 is TGCGCCAGCAGCCAAGACAACGTCCTTGAGGGCTCCTACGAGCAGTACTTC. This chain joins TRBV4-3 and TRBJ2-7; a possible D gene is TRBD2 (5 bases). The length of the CDR3 is 17 residues. Per the germline V gene, CDR1 is LGHNA and CDR2 is YSLEER. The germline V and J ends were trimmed by 0 bases and 0 bases, with 15 bases remaining between them.

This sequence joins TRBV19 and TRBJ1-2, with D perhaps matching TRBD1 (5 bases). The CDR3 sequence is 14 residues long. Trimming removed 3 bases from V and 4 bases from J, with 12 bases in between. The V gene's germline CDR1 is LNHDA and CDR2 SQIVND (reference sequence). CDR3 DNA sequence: TGTGCCAGTAGTATGCAAGGGGCGGCCTATGGCTACACCTTC. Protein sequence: CASSMQGAAYGYTF.

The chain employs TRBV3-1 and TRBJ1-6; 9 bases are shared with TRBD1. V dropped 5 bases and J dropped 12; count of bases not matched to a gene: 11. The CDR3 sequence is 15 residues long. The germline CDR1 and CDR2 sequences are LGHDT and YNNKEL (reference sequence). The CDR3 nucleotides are TGTGCCAGCAGCACAACAGGGGGCACTACGGGACCCCTCCACTTT. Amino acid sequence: CASSTTGGTTGPLHF.

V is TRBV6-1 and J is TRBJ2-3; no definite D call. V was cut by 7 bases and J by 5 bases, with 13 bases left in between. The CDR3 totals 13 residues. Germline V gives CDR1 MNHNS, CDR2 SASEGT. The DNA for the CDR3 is TGTGCCAGCAAGTCCGGCCCCCGAGATACGCAGTATTTT. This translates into CASKSGPRDTQYF.

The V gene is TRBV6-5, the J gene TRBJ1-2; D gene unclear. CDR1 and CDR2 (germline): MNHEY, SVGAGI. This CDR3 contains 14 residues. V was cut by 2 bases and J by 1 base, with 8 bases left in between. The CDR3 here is CASSYESLNYGYTF. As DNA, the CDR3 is TGTGCCAGCAGTTACGAGTCTCTTAACTATGGCTACACCTTC.

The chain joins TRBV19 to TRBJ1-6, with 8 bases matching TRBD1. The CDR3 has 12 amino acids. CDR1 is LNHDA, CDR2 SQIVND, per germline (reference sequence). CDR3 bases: TGTGGGGTGGACAGGGAAGATTCACCCCTCCACTTT. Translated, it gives CGVDREDSPLHF.

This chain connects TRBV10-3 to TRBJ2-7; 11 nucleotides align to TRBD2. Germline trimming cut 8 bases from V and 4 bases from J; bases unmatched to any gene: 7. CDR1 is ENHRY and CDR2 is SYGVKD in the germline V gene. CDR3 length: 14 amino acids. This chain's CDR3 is CAIGGLAGPYEQYF. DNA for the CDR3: TGTGCCATCGGAGGACTAGCGGGTCCTTACGAGCAGTACTTC.

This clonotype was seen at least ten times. The CDR3 here is CASSFLGGGSYEQYF. The CDR3 DNA sequence: TGCGCCAGCAGCTTCCTTGGAGGGGGCTCCTACGAGCAGTACTTC. V is TRBV5-1 and J is TRBJ2-7; D may match TRBD1 or TRBD2 (6 bases each). This CDR3 has 15 amino acids. Germline V lookup: CDR1 SGHRS, CDR2 YFSETQ. Trimming cost V 2 bases and J 0 bases, with 12 bases left between them.

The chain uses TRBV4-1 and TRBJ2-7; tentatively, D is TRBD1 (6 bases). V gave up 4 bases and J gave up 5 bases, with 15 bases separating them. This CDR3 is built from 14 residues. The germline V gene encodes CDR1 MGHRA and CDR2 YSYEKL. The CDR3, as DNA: TGCGCCAGCAGCCTAAGGCAGGGGTCGGACGAGCAGTACTTC. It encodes CASSLRQGSDEQYF.

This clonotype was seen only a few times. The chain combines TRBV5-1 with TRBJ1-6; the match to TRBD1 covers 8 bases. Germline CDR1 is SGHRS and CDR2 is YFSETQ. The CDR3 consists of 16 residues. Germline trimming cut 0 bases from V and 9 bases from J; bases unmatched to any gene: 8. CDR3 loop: CASSLASGQGGSPLHF. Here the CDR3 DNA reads TGCGCCAGCAGCTTGGCCTCCGGACAGGGTGGTTCACCCCTCCACTTT. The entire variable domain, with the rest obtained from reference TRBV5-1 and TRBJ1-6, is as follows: KAGVTQTPRYLIKTRGQQVTLSCSPISGHRSVSWYQQTPGQGLQFLFEYFSETQRNKGNFPGRFSGRQFSNSRSEMNVSTLELGDSALYLCASSLASGQGGSPLHFGNGTRLTVT.

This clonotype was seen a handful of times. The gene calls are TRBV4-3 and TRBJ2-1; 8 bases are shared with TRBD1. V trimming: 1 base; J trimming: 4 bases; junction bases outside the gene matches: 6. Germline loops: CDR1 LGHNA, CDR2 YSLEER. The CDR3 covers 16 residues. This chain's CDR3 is CASSQAQGAWYNEQFF. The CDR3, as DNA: TGCGCCAGCAGCCAAGCCCAGGGGGCTTGGTACAATGAGCAGTTCTTC.

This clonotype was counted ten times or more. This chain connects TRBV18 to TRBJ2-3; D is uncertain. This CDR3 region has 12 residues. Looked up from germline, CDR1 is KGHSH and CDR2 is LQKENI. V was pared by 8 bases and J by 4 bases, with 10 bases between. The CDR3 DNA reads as TGTGCCAGCAGTCCTTTGCCAGATACGCAGTATTTT. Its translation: CASSPLPDTQYF. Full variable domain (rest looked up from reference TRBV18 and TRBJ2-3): NAGVMQNPRHLVRRRGQEARLRCSPMKGHSHVYWYRQLPEEGLKFMVYLQKENIIDESGMPKERFSAEFPKEGPSILRIQQVVRGDSAAYFCASSPLPDTQYFGPGTRLTVL.

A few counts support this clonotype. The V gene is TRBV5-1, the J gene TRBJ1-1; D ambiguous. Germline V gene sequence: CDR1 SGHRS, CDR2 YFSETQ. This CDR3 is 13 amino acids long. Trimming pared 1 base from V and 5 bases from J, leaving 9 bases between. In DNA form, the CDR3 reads TGCGCCAGCAGCTTGCGAGGGCGGACTGAAGCTTTCTTT. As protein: CASSLRGRTEAFF. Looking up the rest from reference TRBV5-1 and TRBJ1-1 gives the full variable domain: KAGVTQTPRYLIKTRGQQVTLSCSPISGHRSVSWYQQTPGQGLQFLFEYFSETQRNKGNFPGRFSGRQFSNSRSEMNVSTLELGDSALYLCASSLRGRTEAFFGQGTRLTVV.

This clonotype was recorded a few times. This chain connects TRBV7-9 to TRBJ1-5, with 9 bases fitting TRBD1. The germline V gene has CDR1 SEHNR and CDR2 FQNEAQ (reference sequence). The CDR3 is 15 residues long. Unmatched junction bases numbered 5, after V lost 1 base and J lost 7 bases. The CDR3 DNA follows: TGTGCCAGCAGCTTAGGGACAGGGGTGAGGCAGCCCCAGCATTTT. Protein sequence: CASSLGTGVRQPQHF. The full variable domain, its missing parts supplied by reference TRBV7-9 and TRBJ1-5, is DTGVSQNPRHKITKRGQNVTFRCDPISEHNRLYWYRQTLGQGPEFLTYFQNEAQLEKSRLLSDRFSAERPKGSFSTLEIQRTEQGDSAMYLCASSLGTGVRQPQHFGDGTRLSIL.

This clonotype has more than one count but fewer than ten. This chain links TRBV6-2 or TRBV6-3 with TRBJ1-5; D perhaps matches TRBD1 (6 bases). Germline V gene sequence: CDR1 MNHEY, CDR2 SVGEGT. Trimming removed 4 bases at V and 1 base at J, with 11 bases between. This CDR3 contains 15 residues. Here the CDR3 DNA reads TGTGCCAGCAGTTGGACAGATATGAGCAATCAGCCCCAGCATTTT. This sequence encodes CASSWTDMSNQPQHF.

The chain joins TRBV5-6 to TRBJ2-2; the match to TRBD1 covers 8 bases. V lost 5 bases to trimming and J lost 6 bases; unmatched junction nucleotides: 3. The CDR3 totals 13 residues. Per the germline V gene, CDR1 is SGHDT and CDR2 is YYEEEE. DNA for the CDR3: TGTGCCAGCAGGGGCAGGGGGCCCGGGGAGCTGTTTTTT. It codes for CASRGRGPGELFF.

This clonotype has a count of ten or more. CDR3 DNA sequence: TGTGCCACCAGCAGAGCTAGCGGGAATTACAATGAGCAGTTCTTC. Protein sequence: CATSRASGNYNEQFF. This rearrangement joins TRBV15 to TRBJ2-1; 9 positions agree with TRBD2. The CDR3 has 15 amino acids. With 1 base clipped from V and 4 bases from J, the junction kept 2 bases outside the gene matches. Germline loops: CDR1 LNHNV, CDR2 YYDKDF (reference sequence). The full variable domain, completed using reference TRBV15 and TRBJ2-1, is DAMVIQNPRYQVTQFGKPVTLSCSQTLNHNVMYWYQQKSSQAPKLLFHYYDKDFNNEADTPDNFQSRRPNTSFCFLDIRSPGLGDTAMYLCATSRASGNYNEQFFGPGTRLTVL.

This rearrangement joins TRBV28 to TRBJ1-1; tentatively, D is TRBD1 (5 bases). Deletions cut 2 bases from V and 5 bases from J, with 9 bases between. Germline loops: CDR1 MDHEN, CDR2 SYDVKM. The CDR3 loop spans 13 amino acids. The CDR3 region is CASSLMDNTEAFF. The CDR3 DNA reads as TGTGCCAGCAGTTTAATGGACAATACTGAAGCTTTCTTT. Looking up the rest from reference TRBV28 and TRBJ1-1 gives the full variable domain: DVKVTQSSRYLVKRTGEKVFLECVQDMDHENMFWYRQDPGLGLRLIYFSYDVKMKEKGDIPEGYSVSREKKERFSLILESASTNQTSMYLCASSLMDNTEAFFGQGTRLTVV.